Listed below are T cell receptor beta chains from one sample, sequenced in a study of blood T cell repertoires in COVID-19. Here immunoSEQ multiplex PCR was the method, and the copy in TCRdb shows in-frame clones only, minus some. The sample consists of hundreds of thousands of clones, roughly 87% of them appearing once. Sequencing input: PBMCs or T cells enriched from blood (not recorded which). The receptors derive from a woman aged 18-29 years who had recovered from COVID-19. The conserved cysteine and the conserved F or W are not part of the CDR3 here. Each record gives: V gene, CDR3 protein.

v_gene: TRBV19; CDR3aa: ASSQVGAGDTQY
v_gene: TRBV2; CDR3aa: ASRTNSYEQY
v_gene: TRBV28; CDR3aa: ASSLSGQGASGNTIY
v_gene: TRBV2; CDR3aa: ASTGTSFPGELF
v_gene: TRBV25-1; CDR3aa: ASSAPGQGAYEQY
v_gene: TRBV4-3; CDR3aa: ASSQDYRTSGFGETQY
v_gene: TRBV19; CDR3aa: ASSYHGGLRTEAF
v_gene: TRBV7-9; CDR3aa: ASSFLAGGTDTQY
v_gene: TRBV12-3/TRBV12-4; CDR3aa: ASSDRWASEAF
v_gene: TRBV6-2/TRBV6-3; CDR3aa: ASSYAGFQPQH
v_gene: TRBV5-5; CDR3aa: ASRGWAGPNTEAF
v_gene: TRBV7-9; CDR3aa: ASSLFAGTEAF
v_gene: TRBV6-2/TRBV6-3; CDR3aa: ASSYLEGVNTEAF
v_gene: TRBV7-9; CDR3aa: ASSGHRDLNTEAF
v_gene: TRBV5-1; CDR3aa: ASSSPRGGVCEQY
v_gene: TRBV20-1; CDR3aa: SASTGD
v_gene: TRBV14; CDR3aa: ASSQAAGYDGYT
v_gene: TRBV9; CDR3aa: ASSVAPGRENIQY
v_gene: TRBV5-1; CDR3aa: ASSPGDRGPSEAF
v_gene: TRBV28; CDR3aa: ASSPPSYEQY
v_gene: TRBV18; CDR3aa: ASSPPGGHQPQH
v_gene: TRBV3-1/TRBV3-2; CDR3aa: ASSQVAETQY
v_gene: TRBV6-2/TRBV6-3; CDR3aa: ASSYQRLAGRREQF
v_gene: TRBV5-1; CDR3aa: ASSLGSAGDTDTQY
v_gene: TRBV7-8; CDR3aa: ASSRQGTEAF
v_gene: TRBV7-2; CDR3aa: ASSRDSKLVQPQH
v_gene: TRBV18; CDR3aa: ASSPNPYRGENTEAF
v_gene: TRBV7-2; CDR3aa: ASSPAGGAGETQY
v_gene: TRBV29-1; CDR3aa: SVEEGNQPQH
v_gene: TRBV6-6; CDR3aa: ASSPRNQPQH
v_gene: TRBV4-1; CDR3aa: ASSQPALSTEAF
v_gene: TRBV12-2; CDR3aa: ASRLGTWTEPRLEQY
v_gene: TRBV19; CDR3aa: ASSLLAGIPLNTGELF
v_gene: TRBV24-1; CDR3aa: ATSDSGTGRFEQY
v_gene: TRBV9; CDR3aa: ASSVERAGELF
v_gene: TRBV28; CDR3aa: ASSLFKGLGANEQF
v_gene: TRBV2; CDR3aa: ASSVSGFGYGYT
v_gene: TRBV4-2; CDR3aa: ASSLRGAGGYEQY
v_gene: TRBV15; CDR3aa: ATSRGTGNTGELF
v_gene: TRBV19; CDR3aa: ASSIDRQVTDTQY
v_gene: TRBV4-3; CDR3aa: ASSVTLMNTEAF
v_gene: TRBV7-3; CDR3aa: ASSQTGGVGNTIY
v_gene: TRBV28; CDR3aa: ASSPRKKETQY
v_gene: TRBV5-6; CDR3aa: ATKSTTTGELF
v_gene: TRBV28; CDR3aa: ASSALGQGAAKNIQY
v_gene: TRBV29-1; CDR3aa: SAKDRVDSYEQY
v_gene: TRBV7-9; CDR3aa: ASSLVSDTEAF
v_gene: TRBV6-5; CDR3aa: ASSYAPHYGYT
v_gene: TRBV6-5; CDR3aa: ASSPRPNEQF
v_gene: TRBV4-3; CDR3aa: ASSLSPETEAF
v_gene: TRBV7-3; CDR3aa: ASSFNRGGNTEAF
v_gene: TRBV19; CDR3aa: ASSIGEGRTGAF
v_gene: TRBV6-2/TRBV6-3; CDR3aa: ASSSARSQY
v_gene: TRBV4-3; CDR3aa: ASSQLLQGATGELF
v_gene: TRBV19; CDR3aa: ASSKGQSKGYT
v_gene: TRBV27; CDR3aa: ASWVWGGNEQF
v_gene: TRBV2; CDR3aa: ASSPGLAGGSQETQY
v_gene: TRBV24-1; CDR3aa: ATRGTGLNTEAF